This T cell receptor (beta chain) was captured by sequencing in a study of blood T cell repertoires in COVID-19. Study as a whole: In each case, the material was cDNA or gDNA derived from T cells, B-cell-depleted T cells, or PBMCs.

This clone was seen just once. V was cut by 3 bases and J by 4 bases, with 3 bases left in between. Germline loops: CDR1 SEHNR, CDR2 FQNEAQ (reference sequence). The CDR3 length is 12 residues. The table came from immunoSEQ multiplex PCR; TCRdb's copy has only in-frame clones and leaves some out. The repertoire holds about 90,000 clones, with over 60% as singletons. Sequenced sample: peripheral blood. This TCR was recovered from an older man with acute or convalescent COVID-19. This sequence joins TRBV7-9 and TRBJ1-4, with D hard to call. The CDR3 sequence: CASSLSNEKLFF. CDR3 nucleotides: TGTGCCAGCAGCTTGAGTAATGAAAAACTGTTTTTT.